The 30 T cell receptor beta chains reported below all come from one sample, sequenced in a study of CD8+ T cells in alopecia areata. Pooled cutaneous lymph node cells were sorted using CD4, CD8alpha, NKG2D, NKG2ACE and other markers. Investigators isolated RNA and reverse transcribed it into cDNA to act as the sequencing template. Data came from immunoSEQ multiplex PCR; TCRdb stores just in-frame clones and leaves some out. The table lists about 270,000 clones, with no singletons. Specimen: CD4+ T cells sorted from a lymph node. Every receptor here comes from a C3H/HeJ mouse with alopecia areata. The MHC haplotype of this mouse line is H2-k.

This clone was seen only a few times. The gene names given are mouse names. The read halts 4 residues ahead of the CDR3 end, with the missing end drawn from the germline J gene. The V call is TRBV19, the J call TRBJ2-7; a weak D match, TRBD1 (5 bases). V gave up 6 bases and J gave up 0 bases, with 10 bases separating them. Germline V gives CDR1 FNHDT, CDR2 SITEND (reference sequence). The CDR3 is 13 residues long. The CDR3 here is CASTPGSSYEQYF. Partial CDR3 DNA: TGTGCCAGCACCCCAGGGAGCTCCTAT.

This clone was detected a few times. Gene names follow the mouse nomenclature. The read terminates 4 residues before the CDR3 end, so the remaining end is supplied by the germline J gene. The same CDR3 also results from other DNA sequences found in this sample. The chain recombines TRBV19 with TRBJ2-3; D is possibly TRBD1 (6 bases). The germline CDR1 and CDR2 sequences are FNHDT and SITEND (reference sequence). The CDR3 totals 15 residues. Trimming removed 5 bases from V and 0 bases from J, with 13 bases in between. The CDR3 region is CASSPGQSSAETLYF. Incomplete CDR3 DNA: TGTGCCAGCAGCCCCGGACAGTCTAGTGCAGAA.

Ten or more counts support this clone. The gene symbols are mouse symbols. Read coverage stops 4 residues before the CDR3 terminus; the germline J gene supplies the remainder. The chain uses TRBV14 and TRBJ2-1, with 10 bases identical to TRBD2. Germline V gives CDR1 SGHDT, CDR2 FRDEAV. The CDR3 is made up of 15 amino acids. Trimming cost V 3 bases and J 2 bases; bases outside gene matches: 2. The DNA read from the CDR3 is TGTGCCAGCAGTTCTGGGGGGGCGGACTATGCT. Protein product: CASSSGGADYA. The whole CDR3 sequence reads CASSSGGADYAEQFF.

There are a few counts of this clone. Gene names follow the mouse nomenclature. The read is 4 residues too short to cover the CDR3 end, so that end is filled in from the germline J gene. The chain has TRBV17 and TRBJ2-1; maybe TRBD1 (5 bases). This CDR3 region has 14 residues. Germline lookup yields CDR1 MNHDT and CDR2 YYDKIL. CDR3 region: CASSREGRGAEQFF. The part of the CDR3 DNA that was read is TGTGCTAGCAGTAGGGAGGGGAGGGGAGCT. Complete variable domain (other parts from reference TRBV17 and TRBJ2-1): DTTVKQNPRYKLARVGKPVNLICSQTMNHDTMYWYQKKPNQAPKLLLFYYDKILNREADTFEKFQSSRPNNSFCSLYIGSAGLEYSAMYLCASSREGRGAEQFFGPGTRLTVL.

This clone was detected a few times. All gene names here are mouse names. The DNA ends 4 residues before the CDR3 does, and the rest of the CDR3 is filled in from the germline J gene. The same CDR3 also results from other DNA sequences found in this sample. The chain employs TRBV12-1 and TRBJ1-2, with 8 bases lining up with TRBD1. The length of the CDR3 is 14 residues. Losses at the gene ends were 4 bases for V and 1 base for J; bases not matched to a gene: 4. Germline loops: CDR1 SGHSN, CDR2 HYEKVE. Incomplete CDR3 DNA: TGTGCCAGCTCCCCAACAGGGGGAAACTCC. This gives the protein CASSPTGGNS. The whole CDR3 protein reads CASSPTGGNSDYTF.

As concerns this clone: Gene and germline names: mouse. The read terminates 4 residues before the CDR3 end, so the remaining end is supplied by the germline J gene. The sample contains more than one DNA sequence encoding this CDR3. The chain combines TRBV5 with TRBJ2-7, with D possibly TRBD1 on 6 matching bases. This CDR3 is built from 12 residues. Germline assignment: CDR1 LGHNA and CDR2 YNLKQL (reference sequence). The CDR3 sequence is CASSLQGYEQYF. The sequenced part of the CDR3 DNA is TGTGCCAGCAGCCTTCAGGGGTAT.

Notes on this clone: Gene names denote mouse genes. The read terminates 4 residues before the CDR3 end, so the remaining end is supplied by the germline J gene. Other DNA sequences of this sample code for an identical CDR3. This chain joins TRBV13-2 and TRBJ2-1, with 7 bases fitting TRBD1. This CDR3 is built from 15 residues. J gave up 1 base and V 2 bases, and 3 bases lay outside the gene matches. Per germline, CDR1 NNHNN and CDR2 SYGAGS (reference sequence). The CDR3 bases that were read are TGTGCCAGCGGTGAGCCGGGACAGAACTATGCT. As protein: CASGEPGQNYA. The whole CDR3 reads CASGEPGQNYAEQFF.

This clone has only a few counts. The listed genes are named as in mouse. Sequencing ends 4 residues short of the CDR3 end; the germline J gene provides the rest. The gene calls are TRBV13-2 and TRBJ2-1, with 10 nucleotides matching TRBD1. The CDR3 has 15 residues. Germline V CDR1 and CDR2: NNHNN, SYGAGS (reference sequence). V shed 3 bases and J 6 bases; nucleotides not matched to a gene: 6. Incomplete CDR3 DNA: TGTGCCAGCGGTGGCCCTCGGGACAGGGGTGCT. This encodes CASGGPRDRGA. The CDR3 reads in full as CASGGPRDRGAEQFF.

With regard to this clone: Gene labels here are mouse ones. The read finishes 4 residues shy of the CDR3 end, and the germline J gene is used to complete it. The rearrangement links TRBV13-1 to TRBJ2-4, with D possibly TRBD1 on 6 matching bases. The germline gives CDR1 NSHNY, CDR2 SYGAGN. The germline V and J ends were trimmed by 3 bases and 1 base, with 9 bases remaining between them. The CDR3 spans 14 residues. The chain's CDR3 is CASSVRGGQNTLYF. CDR3 DNA (partial): TGTGCCAGCAGTGTCAGGGGAGGTCAAAAC.

This clone was seen more than once but under ten times. Germline and genes: mouse. The read comes to an end 4 residues before the CDR3 does, leaving the germline J gene to fill in the end. The chain combines TRBV19 with TRBJ2-2; 11 positions agree with TRBD2. Germline lookup yields CDR1 FNHDT and CDR2 SITEND (reference sequence). The CDR3 runs to 18 residues. The trim removed 0 bases at V and 5 bases at J, leaving 9 bases unmatched. Here the CDR3 reads CASSIARTGGARTGQLYF. The sequenced CDR3 bases are TGTGCCAGCAGTATAGCCCGTACTGGGGGGGCGCGGACCGGG.

This clone was seen more than once but under ten times. All gene names here are mouse names. The CDR3 end falls 4 residues outside the read, so it is completed with the germline J gene. Distinct nucleotide sequences in the sample also encode this CDR3. The rearrangement uses TRBV17 and TRBJ2-7; D is unresolved. CDR1 is MNHDT and CDR2 is YYDKIL in the germline V gene. There are 12 residues in the CDR3. This CDR3 is CASSRGGYEQYF. The CDR3 bases that were read are TGTGCTAGCAGTAGAGGTGGGTAT.

Of note for this clone: Gene labels here are mouse ones. From the germline J gene comes the end of the CDR3, since the read stops 4 residues before it. The genes are TRBV1 and TRBJ2-5; D unclear. Deletions cut 4 bases from V and 3 bases from J, with 8 bases between. The V gene's germline CDR1 is NSQYPW and CDR2 LRSPGD (reference sequence). The CDR3 extends over 13 amino acids. The DNA read from the CDR3 is TGCACCTGCAGTGATGCTGGTCAAGAC. Its translation: CTCSDAGQD. The complete CDR3 sequence is CTCSDAGQDTQYF.

To note about this clone: Mouse names are used for the genes. The same CDR3 arises from other DNA sequences in this sample as well. CDR3 DNA, as far as it was read: TGTGCTAGCAGTCGACTGGGGGTAAACACCGGG. Encoded protein: CASSRLGVNTG. The full-length CDR3 reads as CASSRLGVNTGQLYF. The V and J genes are TRBV17 and TRBJ2-2; 9 bases are a match to TRBD2. With the read ending 4 residues before the CDR3 end, the germline J gene is used to fill in that end. CDR1 and CDR2 (germline): MNHDT, YYDKIL. V was clipped by 5 bases and J by 1 base; unmatched bases: 2. CDR3 size: 15 residues.

Comments on this clone: Gene names are the mouse ones. Read sequence stops 4 residues before the CDR3 end, and the germline J gene provides the missing end. Additional DNA sequences in this sample encode the identical CDR3. The chain links TRBV5 to TRBJ2-7, with 11 positions matching TRBD2. This CDR3 comprises 14 residues. With 4 bases clipped from V and 3 bases from J, the junction kept 2 bases outside the gene matches. CDR1 is LGHNA, CDR2 YNLKQL, per germline (reference sequence). The CDR3 bases that were read are TGTGCCAGCAGCCGCGGGACTGGGGGCTAT. This sequence encodes CASSRGTGGY. The whole CDR3 protein is CASSRGTGGYEQYF.

In regard to this clone: Gene names and germline refer to mouse. The read comes to an end 4 residues before the CDR3 does, leaving the germline J gene to fill in the end. The chain has TRBV13-1 and TRBJ2-7; 7 bases map to TRBD1. The CDR3 is made up of 14 amino acids. The V gene end was trimmed by 0 bases and the J gene end by 3 bases; junction bases not matched to a gene: 3. Germline CDR1 is NSHNY and CDR2 is SYGAGN. This CDR3 reads CASSDAGTVYEQYF. The part of the CDR3 DNA that was read is TGTGCCAGCAGTGATGCTGGGACAGTCTAT.

This clone was observed a few times. Gene names and germline match the mouse. The read terminates 4 residues before the CDR3 end, so the remaining end is supplied by the germline J gene. The chain uses TRBV5 and TRBJ1-2, with D possibly TRBD1 on 6 matching bases. V lost 0 bases and J 3 bases, leaving 14 bases between the germline ends. Germline V lookup: CDR1 LGHNA, CDR2 YNLKQL (reference sequence). This CDR3 has 16 residues. Partial CDR3 DNA: TGTGCCAGCAGCCAAGATGGGGCAGGGGCGGACTCC. It encodes CASSQDGAGADS. The full-length CDR3 reads as CASSQDGAGADSDYTF.

Comment on this clone: Here the gene names and germline are mouse. The sequenced CDR3 bases are TGTGCCAGCAGCGACAGGGAGAATGCAGAA. This codes for CASSDRENAE. From start to end, the CDR3 is CASSDRENAETLYF. V is TRBV13-3 and J is TRBJ2-3; 7 bases match TRBD1. The CDR3 end falls 4 residues outside the read, so it is completed with the germline J gene. J gave up 2 bases and V 5 bases, and 5 bases lay outside the gene matches. CDR3 length: 14 residues. From germline, CDR1 is NNHDY and CDR2 SYVADS.

This clone has a handful of counts. All gene names here are mouse names. The read falls 4 residues short of the CDR3 end, and the missing part is taken from the germline J gene. J is TRBJ2-5 and V is TRBV5, with 12 bases matching TRBD2. Germline V gene sequence: CDR1 LGHNA, CDR2 YNLKQL (reference sequence). The CDR3 totals 15 residues. The sequenced part of the CDR3 DNA is TGTGCCAGCAGCCAAAAGACTGGGGGGGCCGAC. This translates into CASSQKTGGAD. The entire CDR3 reads CASSQKTGGADTQYF.

With respect to this clone: Gene names are mouse gene names. Sequencing ends 4 residues short of the CDR3 end; the germline J gene provides the rest. Other nucleotide sequences in the sample specify the same CDR3. V is TRBV13-1 and J is TRBJ2-5; perhaps TRBD1 as D (6 bases). The CDR3 is 13 residues long. V was cut by 2 bases and J by 2 bases, with 6 bases left in between. Germline V lookup: CDR1 NSHNY, CDR2 SYGAGN. The CDR3 DNA, read in part, is TGTGCCAGCAGTGAAGGGGGCCAAGAC. Translated, it gives CASSEGGQD. The CDR3 reads in full as CASSEGGQDTQYF.

Remarks on this clone: Mouse gene names and germline throughout. The missing CDR3 end, 4 residues past where the read stops, is filled in from the germline J gene. The chain joins TRBV19 to TRBJ2-7, with 8 bases fitting TRBD2. Germline CDR1 FNHDT, CDR2 SITEND (reference sequence). There are 13 residues in the CDR3. J lost 2 bases, V lost 3 bases, and 1 base had no gene match. CDR3 protein: CASSRGGPYEQYF. The CDR3 bases that were read are TGTGCCAGCAGTAGGGGGGGGCCCTAT.

Turning to this clone: Each gene name is a mouse one. The CDR3 end lies 4 residues beyond the end of the read and is filled in from the germline J gene. This chain uses TRBV13-3 with TRBJ2-4, with 8 bases that match TRBD2. CDR1 and CDR2 from the germline V gene are NNHDY and SYVADS. This CDR3 has 14 residues. The CDR3 sequence is CASSDAGTGNTLYF. The DNA read from the CDR3 is TGTGCCAGCAGTGATGCAGGGACTGGAAAC.

On this clone itself: With a much larger clone just one base away, this may be a read error. Mouse names are used for the genes. The read is 4 residues too short to cover the CDR3 end, so that end is filled in from the germline J gene. The sample carries other DNA sequences with the same CDR3. V is TRBV13-1 and J is TRBJ2-7; TRBD1 matches at 9 bases. CDR1 is NSHNY, CDR2 SYGAGN, per germline. This CDR3 contains 12 residues. CDR3 DNA, as far as it was read: TGTGCCAGCAGGGGGACAGGGTAT. It translates to CASRGTGY. The entire CDR3 reads CASRGTGYEQYF.

This clone was picked up many times. Mouse gene names apply. The sequence runs out 4 residues before the end of the CDR3; the remainder is reconstructed from the germline J gene. This chain connects TRBV17 to TRBJ2-5, with 10 bases fitting TRBD1. The CDR3 length is 15 residues. CDR1 MNHDT and CDR2 YYDKIL come from the germline V gene. CDR3: CASSPRDRGGDTQYF. The CDR3 bases that were read are TGTGCTAGCAGCCCCCGGGACAGGGGTGGAGAC.

As to this clone: Genes and germline come from the mouse. With the read ending 3 residues before the CDR3 end, the germline J gene is used to fill in that end. Other DNA sequences within the sample encode an identical CDR3. The genes are TRBV13-1 and TRBJ1-6, with 7 bases lining up with TRBD1. TRBJ1-6 is sorted into the ORF group, with uncertain function. CDR3 length equals 13 residues. From germline, CDR1 is NSHNY and CDR2 SYGAGN. The J segment lost 5 bases and the V segment lost 6 bases, leaving 2 bases of the junction unmatched. The covered CDR3 bases are TGTGCCAGCAAAGACAGGGATAATTCGCCC. The encoded protein is CASKDRDNSP. The whole CDR3 protein is CASKDRDNSPLYF.

This clone turned up a few times. Mouse names are used for the genes. The read falls 4 residues short of the CDR3 end, and the missing part is taken from the germline J gene. Other DNA sequences from this sample encode an identical CDR3 as well. The V call is TRBV13-3, the J call TRBJ2-5; 12 bases align to TRBD2. Germline-derived CDR1 and CDR2 are NNHDY and SYVADS. This CDR3 spans 14 amino acids. CDR3 DNA, as far as it was read: TGTGCCAGCAGCGGACTGGGGGGGAGAGAC. Translating it yields CASSGLGGRD. The CDR3, in full, reads CASSGLGGRDTQYF.

Remarks on this clone: Gene and germline names: mouse. The missing CDR3 end, 4 residues past where the read stops, is filled in from the germline J gene. The V gene is TRBV13-1, the J gene TRBJ2-4, with D perhaps matching TRBD2 (5 bases). The CDR3 totals 16 residues. The germline V gene has CDR1 NSHNY and CDR2 SYGAGN. The germline V and J ends were trimmed by 0 bases and 0 bases, with 11 bases remaining between them. CDR3 amino acids: CASSDGWGRSQNTLYF. The DNA read from the CDR3 is TGTGCCAGCAGTGATGGGTGGGGAAGGAGTCAAAAC.

This clone has a handful of counts. The gene names given are mouse names. Sequencing ends 4 residues short of the CDR3 end; the germline J gene provides the rest. The genes are TRBV19 and TRBJ1-2; D is ambiguous. V gave up 3 bases and J gave up 0 bases, with 6 bases separating them. The CDR3 contains 13 residues. Germline values: CDR1 FNHDT, CDR2 SITEND (reference sequence). The CDR3 loop reads CASSTSANSDYTF. The sequenced part of the CDR3 DNA is TGTGCCAGCAGTACCAGTGCAAACTCC.

This clone was found many times. Gene and germline names: mouse. Read coverage stops 4 residues before the CDR3 terminus; the germline J gene supplies the remainder. This sample includes further DNA sequences coding for the same CDR3. J is TRBJ2-3 and V is TRBV1; 9 positions match TRBD2. The V gene end was trimmed by 1 base and the J gene end by 1 base; junction bases not matched to a gene: 0. Germline CDR1 reads NSQYPW; CDR2 reads LRSPGD (reference sequence). The CDR3 consists of 15 residues. The DNA read from the CDR3 is TGCACCTGCAGTGCAGGGACTGGGGGTGCAGAA. Its protein product is CTCSAGTGGAE. The CDR3 as a whole reads CTCSAGTGGAETLYF.

In its sample, this clone was seen a few times. These gene names are mouse names. The CDR3 end lies 4 residues beyond the end of the read and is filled in from the germline J gene. This sample includes further DNA sequences coding for the same CDR3. J is TRBJ2-3 and V is TRBV13-1, with 8 bases aligning to TRBD2. J gave up 1 base and V 2 bases, and 3 bases lay outside the gene matches. The CDR3 sequence is 15 residues long. Germline values: CDR1 NSHNY, CDR2 SYGAGN. The CDR3 loop is CASSETGGGAETLYF. The CDR3 DNA, read in part, is TGTGCCAGCAGTGAAACTGGGGGTGGTGCAGAA.

In the case of this clone: Mouse gene names apply. From the germline J gene comes the end of the CDR3, since the read stops 3 residues before it. The gene calls are TRBV1 and TRBJ1-6; possibly TRBD1 for D (5 bases). TRBJ1-6 is placed among ORFs of uncertain function. V shed 0 bases and J shed 4 bases, with 10 bases lying between them. CDR1 and CDR2 (germline): NSQYPW, LRSPGD (reference sequence). The length of the CDR3 is 16 residues. The CDR3 loop is CTCSADLDNYNSPLYF. The CDR3 DNA, read in part, is TGCACCTGCAGTGCAGATCTGGACAATTATAATTCGCCC.